A single sample is the source of the 29 T cell receptor beta chains below, sequenced in a study of T-cell memory formation after mild COVID-19. Via MiXCR, TCRdb re-called the 5' RACE reads, giving one row per CDR3 protein. The sample includes roughly 340,000 distinct CDR3 sequences, roughly 15% of them seen just once. The material sequenced was PBMCs or a T cell subset sorted from them (not recorded which). These receptors were obtained from a man aged 18-30 years who had mild COVID-19 (a few samples of this study predate the infection). Cell type and time point are not known.

The chain is built from TRBV5-1 and TRBJ2-3; 8 nucleotides agree with TRBD2. Trimming at V came to 7 bases and at J to 2 bases, leaving 12 bases not matched to a gene. Germline V lookup: CDR1 SGHRS, CDR2 YFSETQ. The CDR3 extends over 16 amino acids. In DNA form, the CDR3 reads TGCGCCAGCGGACCTCTACCGGGGGGGGCCACAGATACGCAGTATTTT. Translating it yields CASGPLPGGATDTQYF.

The chain has TRBV9 and TRBJ2-2; 7 positions match TRBD1. Germline lookup yields CDR1 SGDLS and CDR2 YYNGEE. Unmatched junction bases numbered 7, after V lost 4 bases and J lost 7 bases. The CDR3 is 14 amino acids. CDR3 amino acids: CASSLRQGDGELFF. CDR3 in DNA: TGTGCCAGCAGCTTACGACAGGGTGACGGGGAGCTGTTTTTT.

This clonotype has more than one count but fewer than ten. This chain joins TRBV10-3 and TRBJ1-5; D gene ambiguous. This CDR3 comprises 13 residues. The V end lost 6 bases, the J end lost 2 bases, and 8 bases lay between the germline ends. The germline gives CDR1 ENHRY, CDR2 SYGVKD. The CDR3: CAIRREGNQPQHF. The CDR3 DNA reads TGTGCCATCAGGAGGGAGGGCAATCAGCCCCAGCATTTT.

The chain couples TRBV7-2 to TRBJ1-3; maybe TRBD1 (6 bases). CDR3 size: 16 residues. Trimming took off 8 bases at V and 2 bases at J, with 19 bases between the two ends. The germline CDR1 and CDR2 sequences are SGHTA and FQGNSA. The CDR3 coding sequence is TGTGCCAGCGCTTACGGAGGAACAGGGCCTGGAAACACCATATATTTT. This codes for CASAYGGTGPGNTIYF.

This clonotype occurred many times. The chain recombines TRBV18 with TRBJ2-1; unclear D gene. V dropped 1 base and J dropped 4 bases, with 5 bases sitting between them. The germline gives CDR1 KGHSH, CDR2 LQKENI. The CDR3 contains 13 residues. The CDR3 DNA reads TGTGCCAGCTCACCACAAGCGTACAATGAGCAGTTCTTC. Its protein is CASSPQAYNEQFF.

In its sample, this clonotype was seen a few times. J is TRBJ1-2 and V is TRBV5-1, with D possibly TRBD1 on 5 matching bases. This CDR3 contains 14 residues. V dropped 5 bases and J dropped 3 bases, with 14 bases sitting between them. CDR1 and CDR2 (germline): SGHRS, YFSETQ. This chain's CDR3 is CASSHRDRDYGYTF. The DNA of the CDR3 is TGCGCCAGCAGTCACCGGGACCGCGACTATGGCTACACCTTC.

The chain recombines TRBV29-1 with TRBJ2-3; possible D gene TRBD2, 5 bases. CDR3 size: 12 residues. V was pared by 4 bases and J by 3 bases, with 8 bases between. CDR1 is SQVTM and CDR2 is ANQGSEA in the germline V gene. This CDR3 reads CSVARGTDTQYF. Here the CDR3 DNA reads TGCAGCGTTGCACGAGGGACAGATACGCAGTATTTT.

This sequence joins TRBV6-6 and TRBJ2-7; 7 positions agree with TRBD1. This CDR3 is 15 amino acids long. The ends lost 6 bases at V and 2 bases at J; junction bases unmatched: 10. The germline gives CDR1 MNHNY, CDR2 SVGAGI (reference sequence). The CDR3: CASSPYRDSPYEQYF. DNA for the CDR3: TGTGCCAGCAGCCCATACCGGGACAGCCCCTACGAGCAGTACTTC.

The gene calls are TRBV13 and TRBJ2-3; maybe TRBD2 (5 bases). The germline V gene has CDR1 PRHDT and CDR2 FYEKMQ (reference sequence). V shed 9 bases and J shed 6 bases, with 13 bases lying between them. The CDR3 contains 12 residues. The DNA for the CDR3 is TGTGCCAGTGCTTCCTGGGAGGATACGCAGTATTTT. Residues: CASASWEDTQYF.

This clonotype has just a few counts. CDR3 protein: CASSQEMGSYNQPQHF. In DNA, the CDR3 is TGCGCCAGCAGCCAAGAAATGGGGTCTTACAATCAGCCCCAGCATTTT. The J gene is TRBJ1-5, the V gene TRBV4-3; D ambiguous. Germline V gene lookup returns CDR1 LGHNA and CDR2 YSLEER. The V end was cut by 0 bases, the J end by 3 bases, with 12 bases between. The CDR3 has 16 amino acids.

This clonotype has just a few counts. This chain uses TRBV18 with TRBJ2-7; D is perhaps TRBD1 or TRBD2 (6 bases each). This CDR3 comprises 14 residues. In germline, CDR1 is KGHSH, CDR2 LQKENI. Trimming left V 6 bases short and J 3 bases short, with 15 bases between. The CDR3 region has the DNA TGTGCCAGCTCTCACGGAGGGGGAGGCTACGAGCAGTACTTC. It encodes CASSHGGGGYEQYF.

This chain connects TRBV6-5 to TRBJ2-4; 12 bases line up with TRBD1. The CDR3 spans 14 residues. Germline CDR1 and CDR2: MNHEY and SVGAGI. J was trimmed by 8 bases and V by 6 bases; bases with no gene match: 5. The CDR3, as DNA: TGTGCCAGCAGGGGACAGGGGGCGGCGGACATTCAGTACTTC. Amino acid sequence: CASRGQGAADIQYF.

This clonotype showed up just a few times. V is TRBV12-3 or TRBV12-4 and J is TRBJ2-1; D ambiguous. The CDR3 sequence is 12 residues long. Trimming stripped 7 bases from V and 8 bases from J, with 12 bases between. Written as DNA, the CDR3 is TGTGCCAGCACCCTCCGGTGGGATGAGCAGTTCTTC. Protein product: CASTLRWDEQFF.

This clonotype was seen a few times. The V and J genes are TRBV4-3 and TRBJ1-1; D uncertain. Looked up from germline, CDR1 is LGHNA and CDR2 is YSLEER. V lost 2 bases and J 2 bases, leaving 12 bases between the germline ends. The CDR3 is 15 amino acids. The CDR3 reads CASSQSYRVNTEAFF. CDR3 in DNA: TGCGCCAGCAGCCAATCCTACCGAGTTAACACTGAAGCTTTCTTT.

The chain is built from TRBV6-6 and TRBJ1-1; D gene unclear. V lost 7 bases to trimming and J lost 4 bases, with 7 bases between them. Germline CDR1 and CDR2: MNHNY and SVGAGI (reference sequence). This CDR3 comprises 11 residues. The CDR3 loop reads CASIWGTEAFF. CDR3 coding DNA: TGTGCCAGCATCTGGGGCACTGAAGCTTTCTTT.

This clonotype appeared a few times. The V gene is TRBV11-2, the J gene TRBJ2-3; D is ambiguous. There are 14 residues in the CDR3. V shed 8 bases and J shed 0 bases, with 12 bases lying between them. CDR1 is SGHAT and CDR2 is FQNNGV in the germline V gene. The CDR3 DNA reads TGTGCCAGCGTGGGTGTCCTCAGCACAGATACGCAGTATTTT. Protein sequence: CASVGVLSTDTQYF.

This clonotype was observed a few times. V and J are TRBV5-1 and TRBJ2-3; 9 positions match TRBD1. V was pared by 2 bases and J by 3 bases, with 4 bases of the junction left unmatched. The germline gives CDR1 SGHRS, CDR2 YFSETQ. The CDR3 consists of 15 residues. The CDR3 spells CASSLQGALTDTQYF. The CDR3, as DNA: TGCGCCAGCAGCTTACAGGGGGCCCTAACAGATACGCAGTATTTT.

The chain has TRBV20-1 and TRBJ2-7; tentatively, D is TRBD1 (7 bases). This CDR3 is 15 amino acids long. Germline V gene data show CDR1 as DFQATT and CDR2 as SNEGSKA (reference sequence). V was pared by 5 bases and J by 3 bases, with 20 bases between. The CDR3 spells CSALPGGTAFYEQYV. CDR3 in DNA: TGCAGTGCTTTACCTGGAGGGACAGCTTTCTACGAGCAGTACGTC.

This chain links TRBV28 with TRBJ2-7; D is unclear. This CDR3 region has 15 residues. V was clipped by 7 bases and J by 2 bases, with 18 bases between them. CDR1 MDHEN and CDR2 SYDVKM come from the germline V gene. The CDR3, as DNA: TGTGCCAGCACCCCCGACCTAGGAGAAACCTACGAGCAGTACGTC. Its translation is CASTPDLGETYEQYV.

In its sample, this clonotype was seen many times. The rearrangement uses TRBV11-2 and TRBJ2-7; D is uncertain. Germline V lookup: CDR1 SGHAT, CDR2 FQNNGV. Trimming cost V 5 bases and J 0 bases, with 11 bases left between them. The CDR3 spans 14 residues. The CDR3 spells CASSQDPSSYEQYF. The CDR3 nucleotides read TGTGCCAGCAGCCAGGACCCCAGCTCCTACGAGCAGTACTTC.

The chain employs TRBV9 and TRBJ2-5; 8 bases map to TRBD1. J gave up 5 bases and V 0 bases, and 12 bases lay outside the gene matches. CDR1 is SGDLS and CDR2 is YYNGEE in the germline V gene. This CDR3 comprises 17 residues. The CDR3 nucleotides are TGTGCCAGCAGCGTAGGAAGGGCAGGGGGCTTGGATGAGACCCAGTACTTC. This sequence encodes CASSVGRAGGLDETQYF.

The chain has TRBV7-2 and TRBJ1-1, with 9 positions matching TRBD1. The length of the CDR3 is 16 residues. The V gene's germline CDR1 is SGHTA and CDR2 FQGNSA. V lost 7 bases, J lost 4 bases, and 13 bases stayed unmatched. The CDR3 bases are TGTGCCAGCAACCGCCCCTGGGACAGGGAGAGCACTGAAGCTTTCTTT. It translates to CASNRPWDRESTEAFF. Full variable domain (rest looked up from reference TRBV7-2 and TRBJ1-1): GAGVSQSPSNKVTEKGKDVELRCDPISGHTALYWYRQSLGQGLEFLIYFQGNSAPDKSGLPSDRFSAERTGGSVSTLTIQRTQQEDSAVYLCASNRPWDRESTEAFFGQGTRLTVV.

The chain has TRBV11-2 and TRBJ2-3; TRBD1 matches at 9 bases. This CDR3 has 16 residues. From germline, CDR1 is SGHAT and CDR2 FQNNGV. V shed 2 bases and J 3 bases; nucleotides not matched to a gene: 6. CDR3 sequence (DNA): TGTGCCAGCAGCTTACTCGGGACAGGGATGACAGATACGCAGTATTTT. Its protein product is CASSLLGTGMTDTQYF.

This clonotype was seen more than once but under ten times. The V and J genes are TRBV12-3 or TRBV12-4 and TRBJ2-3, with TRBD2 matching 15 bases. Unmatched junction bases numbered 12, after V lost 6 bases and J lost 2 bases. The CDR3 covers 19 residues. The DNA of the CDR3 is TGTGCCAGCAGCGGGACTAGCGGGGGGCCGGGGGGGCTCACAGATACGCAGTATTTT. Protein product: CASSGTSGGPGGLTDTQYF.

The chain combines TRBV5-1 with TRBJ2-5; 12 bases map to TRBD2. In germline, CDR1 is SGHRS, CDR2 YFSETQ. V was clipped by 0 bases and J by 1 base; unmatched bases: 4. CDR3 length: 17 amino acids. CDR3 DNA: TGCGCCAGCAGCTTGGGACTAGCGGGGGCATTCCAAGAGACCCAGTACTTC. This gives the protein CASSLGLAGAFQETQYF. The full variable domain, its missing parts supplied by reference TRBV5-1 and TRBJ2-5, is KAGVTQTPRYLIKTRGQQVTLSCSPISGHRSVSWYQQTPGQGLQFLFEYFSETQRNKGNFPGRFSGRQFSNSRSEMNVSTLELGDSALYLCASSLGLAGAFQETQYFGPGTRLLVL.

This clonotype showed up just a few times. CDR3 sequence reads: CASSQEPGTGGVEQFF. In nucleotides, the CDR3 is TGCGCCAGCAGCCAGGAGCCCGGGACAGGGGGCGTTGAGCAGTTCTTC. The rearrangement links TRBV4-1 to TRBJ2-1; 12 nucleotides align to TRBD1. With 3 bases clipped from V and 9 bases from J, the junction kept 9 bases outside the gene matches. This CDR3 is built from 16 residues. Germline CDR1 is MGHRA and CDR2 is YSYEKL.

The chain employs TRBV28 and TRBJ2-2, with D hard to call. This CDR3 comprises 14 residues. The germline gives CDR1 MDHEN, CDR2 SYDVKM. The V and J ends lost 10 bases and 4 bases respectively, with 16 bases between them. CDR3 sequence (DNA): TGTGCCATCCTCCCCCCGGTGGGCACCGGGGAGCTGTTTTTT. Translation: CAILPPVGTGELFF.

Only a few counts were recorded for this clonotype. The chain is built from TRBV3-1 and TRBJ2-7; TRBD2 agrees at 7 bases. Germline lookup yields CDR1 LGHDT and CDR2 YNNKEL (reference sequence). The junction had 7 bases not matched to a gene; V was cut back by 6 bases and J by 5 bases. The CDR3 extends over 13 amino acids. CDR3 amino acids: CASSLTGGNEQYF. The CDR3 DNA reads TGTGCCAGCAGTCTCACGGGGGGAAACGAGCAGTACTTC.

The CDR3 DNA is TGTGCCAGCAGAGGCGGAAGCAATGAGCAGTTCTTC. Translation gives CASRGGSNEQFF. This chain connects TRBV27 to TRBJ2-1; D gene ambiguous. The CDR3 consists of 12 residues. V lost 6 bases, J lost 6 bases, and 9 bases lay in between. In germline, CDR1 is MNHEY, CDR2 SMNVEV (reference sequence).